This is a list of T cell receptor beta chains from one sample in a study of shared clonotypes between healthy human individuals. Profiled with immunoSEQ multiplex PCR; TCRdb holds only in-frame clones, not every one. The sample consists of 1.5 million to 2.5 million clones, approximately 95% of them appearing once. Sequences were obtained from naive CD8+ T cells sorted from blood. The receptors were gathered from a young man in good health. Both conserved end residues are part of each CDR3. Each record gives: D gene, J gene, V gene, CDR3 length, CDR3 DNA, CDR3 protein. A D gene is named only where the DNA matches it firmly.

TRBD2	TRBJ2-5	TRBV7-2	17	TGTGCCAGCAGCCCCCGGACTAGCGGGAGCTACCAAGAGACCCAGTACTTC	CASSPRTSGSYQETQYF
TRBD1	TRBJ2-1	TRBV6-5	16	TGTGCCAGCAGTTACGGGGGCACAGGGGGAATCGAAGGGCAGTTCTTC	CASSYGGTGGIEGQFF
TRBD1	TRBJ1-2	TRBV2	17	TGTGCCAGCAGTGAAGCGGGACAGGCGCCGACCCCCTATGGCTACACCTTC	CASSEAGQAPTPYGYTF
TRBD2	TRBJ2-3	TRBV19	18	TGTGCCAGTAGTATAGATGGGGGACTAGCGGGAGAGGCAGATACGCAGTATTTT	CASSIDGGLAGEADTQYF
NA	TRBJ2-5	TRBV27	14	TGTGCCAGCAGTTTACTCCTAGGACAAGAGACCCAGTACTTC	CASSLLLGQETQYF
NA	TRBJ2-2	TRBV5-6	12	TGTGCCAGCAGCTTGGGTATCGGGGAGCTGTTTTTT	CASSLGIGELFF
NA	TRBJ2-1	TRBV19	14	TGTGCCAGTAGTATTCCCCTCGTGACCCAAGAGCAGTTCTTC	CASSIPLVTQEQFF
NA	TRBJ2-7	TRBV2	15	TGTGCCAGCAGTTCACACGAGGGGGAGGTCAACGAGCAGTACTTC	CASSSHEGEVNEQYF
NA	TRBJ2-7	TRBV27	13	TGTGCCAGCAGTCTCGGGGGCAAATACGAGCAGTACTTC	CASSLGGKYEQYF
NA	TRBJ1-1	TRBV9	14	TGTGCCAGCAGTCAGACCGGGGGAAACACTGAAGCTTTCTTT	CASSQTGGNTEAFF
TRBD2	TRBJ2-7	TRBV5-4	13	TGTGCCAGCAGCTTCGCGGGAGGCGACGAGCAGTACTTC	CASSFAGGDEQYF
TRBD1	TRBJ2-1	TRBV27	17	TGTGCCAGCAGTTTATCCTCGAGGACAGGGCGATACAATGAGCAGTTCTTC	CASSLSSRTGRYNEQFF
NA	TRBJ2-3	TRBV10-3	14	TGTGCCATCAGTGGTTGGGAATTCACAGATACGCAGTATTTT	CAISGWEFTDTQYF
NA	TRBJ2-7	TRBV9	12	TGTGCCAGCAGCGTAGGACAGACAGAGCAGTACTTC	CASSVGQTEQYF
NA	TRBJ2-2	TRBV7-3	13	TGTGCCAGCAGCTTAGGGTACACCGGGGAGCTGTTTTTT	CASSLGYTGELFF
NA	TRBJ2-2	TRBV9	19	TGTGCCAGCAGCACCTACCCACGGGACGCACACTCGGACACCGGGGAGCTGTTTTTT	CASSTYPRDAHSDTGELFF
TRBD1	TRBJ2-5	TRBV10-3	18	TGTGCCATCAGTGAGTCGCGGACAGGGGGTGCCTGGGTTGAGACCCAGTACTTC	CAISESRTGGAWVETQYF
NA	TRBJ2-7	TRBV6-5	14	TGTGCCAGCAGCATGGGATTCGGGTACGACGAGCAGTACTTC	CASSMGFGYDEQYF
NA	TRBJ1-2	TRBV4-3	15	TGCGCCAGCAGCCAAGATCGATGGGATGGCTATGGCTACACCTTC	CASSQDRWDGYGYTF
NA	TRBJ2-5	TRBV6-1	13	TGTGCCAGCAGTGAGGGAGTGGAGGAGACCCAGTACTTC	CASSEGVEETQYF
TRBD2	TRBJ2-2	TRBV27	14	TGTGCCAGCAGGCTACGGGGGGGCCTTGAGGAGCTGTTTTTT	CASRLRGGLEELFF
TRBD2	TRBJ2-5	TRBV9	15	TGTGCCAGCAGCCCCCGGGAGGGAGTATATGAGACCCAGTACTTC	CASSPREGVYETQYF
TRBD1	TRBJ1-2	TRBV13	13	TGTGCCAGCAGCTTGGGGACAGGGCAAGGCTACACCTTC	CASSLGTGQGYTF
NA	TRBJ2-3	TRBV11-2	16	TGTGCCAGCAGCTTAGGGGTGATCGCTAGCACAGATACGCAGTATTTT	CASSLGVIASTDTQYF
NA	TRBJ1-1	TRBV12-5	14	TGTGCTAGTGGTTTTTGGAGGGGGGACACTGAAGCTTTCTTT	CASGFWRGDTEAFF
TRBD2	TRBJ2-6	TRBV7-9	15	TGTGCCAGCAGCTTGGGAGGGGCTGGGGCCAACGTCCTGACTTTC	CASSLGGAGANVLTF
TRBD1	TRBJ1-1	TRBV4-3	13	TGCGCCAGCAGCCATGACAGGGGGCTGGTAGCTTTCTTT	CASSHDRGLVAFF
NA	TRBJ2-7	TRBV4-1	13	TGCGCCAGCAGCCATGTGGTTCCCTACGAGCAGTACTTC	CASSHVVPYEQYF
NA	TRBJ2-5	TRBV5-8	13	TGTGCCAGCAGCTTGGGACTACAAGAGACCCAGTACTTC	CASSLGLQETQYF
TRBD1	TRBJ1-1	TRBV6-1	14	TGTGCCAGCAGTGCAGGGGGCTCGAACACTGAAGCTTTCTTT	CASSAGGSNTEAFF
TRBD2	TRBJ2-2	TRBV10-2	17	TGCGCCAGCAGTGAGATTTTAGCGGGGGGCGACACCGGGGAGCTGTTTTTT	CASSEILAGGDTGELFF
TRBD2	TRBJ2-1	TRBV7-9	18	TGTGCCAGCAGGGATCCCAAGCGGGGGGCCTCAGGGTACAATGAGCAGTTCTTC	CASRDPKRGASGYNEQFF
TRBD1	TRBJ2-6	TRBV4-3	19	TGCGCCAGCAGCCCAGGAGACAGGGTAATGGTTGCTGGGGCCAACGTCCTGACTTTC	CASSPGDRVMVAGANVLTF
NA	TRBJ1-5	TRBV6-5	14	TGTGCCAGCAGTTCCCTACAGGGAGATCAGCCCCAGCATTTT	CASSSLQGDQPQHF